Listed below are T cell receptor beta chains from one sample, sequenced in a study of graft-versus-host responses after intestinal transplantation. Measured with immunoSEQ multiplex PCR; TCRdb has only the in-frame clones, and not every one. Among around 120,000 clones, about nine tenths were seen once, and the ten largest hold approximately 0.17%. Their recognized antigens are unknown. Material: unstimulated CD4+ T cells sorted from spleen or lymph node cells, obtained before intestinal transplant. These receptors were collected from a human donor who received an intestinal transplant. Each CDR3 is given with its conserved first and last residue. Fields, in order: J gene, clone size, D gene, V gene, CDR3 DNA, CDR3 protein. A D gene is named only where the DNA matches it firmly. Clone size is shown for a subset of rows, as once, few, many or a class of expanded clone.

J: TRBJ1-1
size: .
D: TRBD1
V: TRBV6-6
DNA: TGTGCCAGCAGGGGACAGGGGGACACTGAAGCTTTCTTT
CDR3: CASRGQGDTEAFF

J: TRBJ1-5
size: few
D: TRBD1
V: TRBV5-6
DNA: TGTGCCAGCAGCTTAGGGGGCAGGGGCAATCAGCCCCAGCATTTT
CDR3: CASSLGGRGNQPQHF

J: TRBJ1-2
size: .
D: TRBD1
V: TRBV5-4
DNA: TGTGCCAGCAGCTCCTGGACAGGGTGGGAAGGCTACACCTTC
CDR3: CASSSWTGWEGYTF

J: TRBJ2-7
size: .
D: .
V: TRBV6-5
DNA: TGTGCCAGCAGTCCCCCGGGGGGCTCCAACGAGCAGTACTTC
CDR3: CASSPPGGSNEQYF

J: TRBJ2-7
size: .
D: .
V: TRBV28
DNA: TGTGCCAGCAGCCCTGGGCGGGGACGGACCCTTTTTTACGAGCAGTACTTC
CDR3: CASSPGRGRTLFYEQYF

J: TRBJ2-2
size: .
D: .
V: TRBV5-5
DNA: TGTGCCAGCAGCTTTTCTGGGGAGCTGTTTTTT
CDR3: CASSFSGELFF

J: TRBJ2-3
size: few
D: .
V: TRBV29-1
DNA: TGCAGCGTTGAGGGGGCGGGAGGCACAGATACGCAGTATTTT
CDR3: CSVEGAGGTDTQYF

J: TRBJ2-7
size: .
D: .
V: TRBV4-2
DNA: TGTGCCAGCAGCCCGACTTTCCCGGGACTCGGGGAAGAGCAGTACTTC
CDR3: CASSPTFPGLGEEQYF

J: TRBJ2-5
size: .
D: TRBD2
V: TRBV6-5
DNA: TGTGCCAGCAGTCCACTAGCGGACTACCAAGAGACCCAGTACTTC
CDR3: CASSPLADYQETQYF

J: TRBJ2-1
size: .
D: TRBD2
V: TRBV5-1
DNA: TGCGCCAGCAGCAAGGCTAGCGGGAGCGATGAGCAGTTCTTC
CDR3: CASSKASGSDEQFF

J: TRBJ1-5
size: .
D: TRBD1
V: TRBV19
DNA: TGTGCCAGTAGTATAGATCGCCGCCGGTTCGACAGGGAGAATCAGCCCCAGCATTTT
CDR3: CASSIDRRRFDRENQPQHF

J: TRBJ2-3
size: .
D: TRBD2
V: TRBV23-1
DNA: TGCGCCAGCAGTCCGGGACTAAACACAGATACGCAGTATTTT
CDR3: CASSPGLNTDTQYF

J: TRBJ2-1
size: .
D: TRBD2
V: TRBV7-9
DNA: TGTGCCAGCGGGGGGGGGAGCAATGAGCAGTTCTTC
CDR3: CASGGGSNEQFF

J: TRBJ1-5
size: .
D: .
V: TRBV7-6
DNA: TGTGCCAGCAGCTTAGCGATGAGAAGGGGACAGCCCCAGCATTTT
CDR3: CASSLAMRRGQPQHF

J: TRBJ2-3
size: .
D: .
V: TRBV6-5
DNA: TGTGCCAGCAGTTACTCAGGCAGGGCAGATACGCAGTATTTT
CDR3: CASSYSGRADTQYF

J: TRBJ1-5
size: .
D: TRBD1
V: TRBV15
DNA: TGTGCCACCAGCAGAGATTTCGGAGACAGGGCTTCTAGCAATCAGCCCCAGCATTTT
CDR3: CATSRDFGDRASSNQPQHF

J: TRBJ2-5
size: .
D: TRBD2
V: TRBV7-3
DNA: TGTGCCAGCAGCTTAGGGGTCGGGAGGGCCGCAGAGACCCAGTACTTC
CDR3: CASSLGVGRAAETQYF

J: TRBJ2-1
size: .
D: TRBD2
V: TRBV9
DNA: TGTGCCAGCAGCGTAGCTGGTAGCGGGAAATACAATGAGCAGTTCTTC
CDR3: CASSVAGSGKYNEQFF

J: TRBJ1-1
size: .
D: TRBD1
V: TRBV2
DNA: TGTGCCAGCAGGACAGGGAAAGGGAACACTGAAGCTTTCTTT
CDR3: CASRTGKGNTEAFF

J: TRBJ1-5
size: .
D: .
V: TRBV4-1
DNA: TGCGCCAGCAGCCAAGATGGGGAGGGTGGGCAGCCCCAGCATTTT
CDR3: CASSQDGEGGQPQHF

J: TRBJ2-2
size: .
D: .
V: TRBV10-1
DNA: TGCGCCAGCAGTCCCAGGACTTCCTACGGGGAGCTGTTTTTT
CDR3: CASSPRTSYGELFF

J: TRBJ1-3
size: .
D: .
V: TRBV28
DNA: TGTGCGTCGGCGATCACAGGGACGAGCTCTGGAAACACCATATATTTT
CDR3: CASAITGTSSGNTIYF

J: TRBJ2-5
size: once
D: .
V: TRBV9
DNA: TGTGCCAGCAGTCCCCTAGCAACCTCGGAGACCCAGTACTTC
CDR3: CASSPLATSETQYF

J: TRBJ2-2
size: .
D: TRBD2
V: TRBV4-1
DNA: TGCGCCAGCAGCCAAGAGGGACTAGCGGGGGGGGCGAACACCGGGGAGCTGTTTTTT
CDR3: CASSQEGLAGGANTGELFF

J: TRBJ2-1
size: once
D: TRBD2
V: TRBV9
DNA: TGTGCCAGCAGCGTAGTCGGGACTAGCGGAGTTCTTGAGCAGTTCTTC
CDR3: CASSVVGTSGVLEQFF

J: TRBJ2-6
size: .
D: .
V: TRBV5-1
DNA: TGCGCCAGCAGCGCTTTACAGGGCTCTGGGGCCAACGTCCTGACTTTC
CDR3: CASSALQGSGANVLTF

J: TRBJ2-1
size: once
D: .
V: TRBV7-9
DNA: TGTGCCAGCAGCTTAGACGCGGTCCCTCGCCCCTCCTACAATGAGCAGTTCTTC
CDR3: CASSLDAVPRPSYNEQFF

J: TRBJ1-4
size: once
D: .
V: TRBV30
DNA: TGTGCCTGGAGTTATAGGGAGAGAGAAAAACTGTTTTTT
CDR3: CAWSYREREKLFF

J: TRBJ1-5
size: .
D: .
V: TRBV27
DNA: TGTGCCAGCAGTCCCCTCGGGATAGCCGCCACCTATCAGCCCCAGCATTTT
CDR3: CASSPLGIAATYQPQHF

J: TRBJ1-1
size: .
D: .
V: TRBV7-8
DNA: TGTGCCAGCAGTAACAGCATGAACACTGAAGCTTTCTTT
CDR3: CASSNSMNTEAFF

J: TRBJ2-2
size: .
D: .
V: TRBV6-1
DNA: TGTGCCAGCAGTCTCGGGGCCGGGGAGCTGTTTTTT
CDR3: CASSLGAGELFF

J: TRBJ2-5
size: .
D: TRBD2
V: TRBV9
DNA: TGTGCCAGCAGCGTAGGAGGCCTAGCGGGGCTCCAAGAGACCCAGTACTTC
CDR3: CASSVGGLAGLQETQYF